This T cell receptor beta chain is from a study of blood T cells in healthy people across ages. Overall study: The template switching approach captured approximately one barcoded beta molecule for every two T cells.

For this clonotype: Its target is not known.

Points from the study as a whole: Expanded clonotype changes were possibly confounded by unknown donor CMV status.

CDR1 is SGHAT, CDR2 FQNNGV, per germline. Trimming at V came to 8 bases and at J to 3 bases, leaving 9 bases not matched to a gene. The CDR3 length is 15 residues. Primers used in a second PCR of about 6 to 11 cycles were a sample-barcoded 5' primer and a J-beta primer mix. In TCRdb, the 5' RACE reads were re-called with MiXCR into one record per CDR3 protein. There are about 1.5 million distinct CDR3 sequences in the sample; 35% to 45% occur only once, and over 3.5% lies in the top ten. V and J are TRBV11-2 and TRBJ2-3, with 9 nucleotides matching TRBD2. This clonotype originated in a woman under 30 in good health. The sequenced sample was blood. The CDR3 is CASRRLAEETDTQYF. Written as DNA, the CDR3 is TGTGCCAGCCGCCGACTAGCGGAGGAGACAGATACGCAGTATTTT. The whole variable domain, filled in from reference TRBV11-2 and TRBJ2-3, reads EAGVAQSPRYKIIEKRQSVAFWCNPISGHATLYWYQQILGQGPKLLIQFQNNGVVDDSQLPKDRFSAERLKGVDSTLKIQPAKLEDSAVYLCASRRLAEETDTQYFGPGTRLTVL.